The 27 T cell receptor beta chains reported below all come from one sample, sequenced in a study of T-cell reconstitution after alpha-beta-depleted transplantation in children. It was with unique molecular identifiers that the TCRbeta library was prepared. Using its own MiXCR run on the PCR reads, TCRdb lists one record per CDR3 protein. The sample has roughly 100,000 distinct CDR3 sequences, about 8% seen once; the top ten hold 6.9%. This sample comprised PBMCs from the stem cell graft donor, obtained from the stem cell graft. The receptors originated from a human donor who donated a stem cell graft to a child with congenital amegakaryocytic thrombocytopenia.

The table lists this clonotype with many counts. This chain connects TRBV20-1 to TRBJ2-3; a weak D match, TRBD1 (6 bases). Trimming pared 0 bases from V and 2 bases from J, leaving 12 bases between. This CDR3 region has 15 residues. The germline gives CDR1 DFQATT, CDR2 SNEGSKA (reference sequence). The CDR3 spells CSARESTGPTDTQYF. In DNA form, the CDR3 reads TGCAGTGCTAGAGAAAGCACAGGGCCCACAGATACGCAGTATTTT.

This clonotype was counted at least ten times. This rearrangement joins TRBV5-1 to TRBJ2-2; tentative D call: TRBD1 (5 bases). V lost 4 bases and J lost 5, with 15 bases in between. The CDR3 spans 15 residues. CDR1 is SGHRS, CDR2 YFSETQ, per germline. In DNA form, the CDR3 reads TGCGCCAGCAGCCTGTCGGACACACGTACCGGGGAGCTGTTTTTT. The encoded protein is CASSLSDTRTGELFF. Supplemented by reference TRBV5-1 and TRBJ2-2, the full variable domain reads KAGVTQTPRYLIKTRGQQVTLSCSPISGHRSVSWYQQTPGQGLQFLFEYFSETQRNKGNFPGRFSGRQFSNSRSEMNVSTLELGDSALYLCASSLSDTRTGELFFGEGSRLTVL.

This clonotype was found many times. J is TRBJ2-1 and V is TRBV11-2; 10 bases match TRBD2. Looked up from germline, CDR1 is SGHAT and CDR2 is FQNNGV. With V trimmed by 4 bases and J by 2 bases, 5 bases remained unmatched. The CDR3 is 16 residues long. CDR3 nucleotides: TGTGCCAGCAGCTGGGCAGCGGGAGGGACCTACAATGAGCAGTTCTTC. This gives the protein CASSWAAGGTYNEQFF.

This clonotype occurred many times. The rearrangement joins TRBV7-9 to TRBJ2-7; TRBD1 is a possible D gene (5 bases). In germline, CDR1 is SEHNR, CDR2 FQNEAQ (reference sequence). The germline V and J ends were trimmed by 2 bases and 3 bases, with 11 bases remaining between them. The CDR3 loop spans 14 amino acids. Written as DNA, the CDR3 is TGTGCCAGCAGCTTACAGGACGGACACTACGAGCAGTACTTC. Its translation: CASSLQDGHYEQYF.

This clonotype was observed many times. This rearrangement joins TRBV5-6 to TRBJ1-6, with a possible D match to TRBD1 (5 bases). The CDR3 is 14 amino acids. Germline assignment: CDR1 SGHDT and CDR2 YYEEEE. Trimming took off 4 bases at V and 7 bases at J, with 12 bases between the two ends. This CDR3 is CASSTDRGNSPLHF. For the CDR3, the DNA is TGTGCCAGCAGCACCGACAGAGGAAATTCACCCCTCCACTTT.

This clonotype was seen ten or more times. This chain joins TRBV7-9 and TRBJ2-7; TRBD2 might be the D (5 bases). The CDR3 consists of 14 residues. Germline CDR1 is SEHNR and CDR2 is FQNEAQ (reference sequence). Deletions cut 6 bases from V and 3 bases from J, with 15 bases between. CDR3 DNA sequence: TGTGCCAGCAGGGCATTGTCCGGGGACTACGAGCAGTACTTC. Its protein product is CASRALSGDYEQYF.

This clonotype has at least ten counts. The chain recombines TRBV6-5 with TRBJ1-4; 7 nucleotides agree with TRBD1. Germline lookup yields CDR1 MNHEY and CDR2 SVGAGI. V was clipped by 6 bases and J by 4 bases; unmatched bases: 5. The CDR3 is 14 amino acids. CDR3 loop: CASSYRGGNEKLFF. The CDR3 region has the DNA TGTGCCAGCAGCTACAGGGGTGGTAATGAAAAACTGTTTTTT.

The sample holds many counts of this clonotype. The chain carries TRBV5-1 and TRBJ2-1; no firm D call. Trimming took 0 bases from V and 8 from J, leaving 15 bases between them. The germline V gene has CDR1 SGHRS and CDR2 YFSETQ. This CDR3 contains 15 residues. The CDR3, as DNA: TGCGCCAGCAGCTTGGAGCGTAGGGTACGCGATGAGCAGTTCTTC. This encodes CASSLERRVRDEQFF.

This clonotype was counted many times. This chain uses TRBV7-2 with TRBJ2-7, with 9 nucleotides matching TRBD2. The J segment lost 4 bases and the V segment lost 0 bases, leaving 10 bases of the junction unmatched. Germline values: CDR1 SGHTA, CDR2 FQGNSA. This CDR3 is 17 amino acids long. CDR3 nucleotide sequence: TGTGCCAGCAGCTTAGCGGTGGGCGGGGGGGCCGATTACGAGCAGTACTTC. This gives the protein CASSLAVGGGADYEQYF.

This clonotype has ten or more counts. The chain employs TRBV5-1 and TRBJ2-6; no clear D. V was shortened by 2 bases and J by 1 base, with 7 bases between the two germline ends. Germline V gene lookup returns CDR1 SGHRS and CDR2 YFSETQ. This CDR3 comprises 15 residues. The CDR3 region is CASSFVGSGANVLTF. DNA for the CDR3: TGCGCCAGCAGCTTTGTGGGGTCTGGGGCCAACGTCCTGACTTTC.

This clonotype was seen many times. V usage is TRBV20-1 and J usage is TRBJ2-7, with D possibly called TRBD1 or TRBD2 (5 bases each). The CDR3 covers 13 residues. Looked up from germline, CDR1 is DFQATT and CDR2 is SNEGSKA (reference sequence). V dropped 0 bases and J dropped 6 bases, with 12 bases sitting between them. CDR3 sequence: CSARDLGTTEQYF. CDR3 in DNA: TGCAGTGCTAGAGATCTCGGGACGACCGAGCAGTACTTC.

This clonotype was observed many times. This chain joins TRBV12-3 or TRBV12-4 and TRBJ2-5; no clear D. The V end was cut by 7 bases, the J end by 1 base, with 10 bases between. This CDR3 region has 13 residues. The DNA of the CDR3 is TGTGCCAGCAAAAGAGAACTCCAAGAGACCCAGTACTTC. It specifies CASKRELQETQYF.

In its sample, this clonotype was seen a few times. The chain has TRBV6-5 and TRBJ1-3; D is unresolved. Germline V CDR1 and CDR2: MNHEY, SVGAGI. V gave up 2 bases and J gave up 2 bases, with 4 bases separating them. The CDR3 sequence is 13 residues long. CDR3 nucleotides: TGTGCCAGCAGTTACAGGGCTGGAAACACCATATATTTT. This encodes CASSYRAGNTIYF.

The table lists this clonotype with many counts. This chain links TRBV5-1 with TRBJ2-5, with TRBD1 identical over 7 bases. V shed 0 bases, J shed 3 bases, and the junction held 5 bases outside the gene matches. Germline V gives CDR1 SGHRS, CDR2 YFSETQ. This CDR3 comprises 15 residues. The CDR3 loop reads CASSLGVGTEETQYF. CDR3 sequence (DNA): TGCGCCAGCAGCTTGGGTGTCGGGACAGAAGAGACCCAGTACTTC.

This clonotype was picked up many times. The J gene is TRBJ2-1, the V gene TRBV9; possibly TRBD1 for D (5 bases). The CDR3 runs to 13 residues. CDR1 SGDLS and CDR2 YYNGEE come from the germline V gene. V was trimmed by 3 bases and J by 6 bases, leaving 10 bases between them. Here the CDR3 reads CASSGNRFNEQFF. Here the CDR3 DNA reads TGTGCCAGCAGCGGCAACAGGTTCAATGAGCAGTTCTTC.

The table lists this clonotype with many counts. This chain connects TRBV28 to TRBJ2-7, with D possibly being TRBD1 (5 bases). From germline, CDR1 is MDHEN and CDR2 SYDVKM. V lost 3 bases and J 1 base, leaving 10 bases between the germline ends. The CDR3 is 14 residues long. Written as DNA, the CDR3 is TGTGCCAGCAGTTTCGTAGGGGTTTCCTACGAGCAGTACTTC. Its translation is CASSFVGVSYEQYF. Supplemented by reference TRBV28 and TRBJ2-7, the full variable domain reads DVKVTQSSRYLVKRTGEKVFLECVQDMDHENMFWYRQDPGLGLRLIYFSYDVKMKEKGDIPEGYSVSREKKERFSLILESASTNQTSMYLCASSFVGVSYEQYFGPGTRLTVT.

This clonotype has just one count. A read error may explain this, as a much larger clone is one base away. The chain carries TRBV2 and TRBJ1-6; D gene uncertain. The CDR3 totals 12 residues. Germline values: CDR1 SNHLY, CDR2 FYNNEI. Here the CDR3 DNA reads TGTGCCAGCAGAGCAGAGGAGTCACCCGTCCACTTT. This encodes CASRAEESPVHF.

In its sample, this clonotype was seen a few times. Being one base from a much bigger clone, this may be a read error. The CDR3 DNA sequence: TGCAGTGCTAGCCGTACAGATACGCAGTATTTT. It specifies CSASRTDTQYF. This chain connects TRBV20-1 to TRBJ2-3; D call uncertain. The CDR3 is 11 amino acids. V was trimmed by 3 bases and J by 3 bases, leaving 4 bases between them. Germline assignment: CDR1 DFQATT and CDR2 SNEGSKA (reference sequence).

This clonotype was counted many times. This chain uses TRBV7-9 with TRBJ2-5, with D unresolved. Trimming took 4 bases from V and 5 from J, leaving 8 bases between them. The CDR3 length is 12 residues. Germline assignment: CDR1 SEHNR and CDR2 FQNEAQ (reference sequence). The CDR3 sequence is CASSWDRETQYF. DNA of the CDR3: TGTGCCAGCAGCTGGGATCGGGAGACCCAGTACTTC.

As regards this clonotype: This may stem from a read error, because a much larger clone lies one nucleotide away. The chain employs TRBV10-3 and TRBJ2-3; 8 bases agree with TRBD2. Germline V gene lookup returns CDR1 ENHRY and CDR2 SYGVKD. Trimming at V came to 2 bases and at J to 8 bases, leaving 9 bases not matched to a gene. This CDR3 has 15 amino acids. The CDR3 is CAISENLAGLATQYF. DNA for the CDR3: TGTGCCATCAGTGAGAACCTAGCGGGTCTTGCTACGCAGTATTTT.

This clonotype was recorded many times. The rearrangement joins TRBV20-1 to TRBJ2-5; 13 bases align to TRBD2. This CDR3 has 14 residues. After removal of 4 bases from V and 7 bases from J, the junction contained 6 bases not matched to a gene. Germline CDR1 and CDR2: DFQATT and SNEGSKA (reference sequence). The CDR3: CSATGTSGVGTQYF. The CDR3 DNA follows: TGCAGTGCTACCGGGACTAGCGGGGTTGGGACCCAGTACTTC.

This clonotype was counted between two and nine times. This may be a read error: a much more frequent sequence differs by one nucleotide. V is TRBV20-1 and J is TRBJ1-2; TRBD1 aligns across 7 bases. This CDR3 comprises 15 residues. Germline V gene sequence: CDR1 DFQATT, CDR2 SNEGSKA (reference sequence). CDR3 bases: TGCTGTGCTAGGGGGGACAGAAGGGCGGACTATGGCTACACCTTC. This gives the protein CCARGDRRADYGYTF.

This clonotype was detected many times. This chain uses TRBV4-1 with TRBJ1-2; D unresolved. Germline V lookup: CDR1 MGHRA, CDR2 YSYEKL. V was pared by 1 base and J by 2 bases, with 8 bases between. The CDR3 extends over 14 amino acids. The CDR3 nucleotides read TGCGCCAGCAGCCAAGTTGGTGTGAACTATGGCTACACCTTC. This encodes CASSQVGVNYGYTF.

Many counts were recorded for this clonotype. The rearrangement joins TRBV28 to TRBJ2-1; TRBD2 matches 7 bases. Per germline, CDR1 MDHEN and CDR2 SYDVKM. This CDR3 has 16 residues. V gave up 4 bases and J gave up 5 bases; unmatched junction bases: 11. The DNA for the CDR3 is TGTGCCAGCAGTTCTACCTGGCGGGGGAGAAACAATGAGCAGTTCTTC. The encoded protein is CASSSTWRGRNNEQFF.

Ten or more counts support this clonotype. The V call is TRBV10-3, the J call TRBJ1-3, with D possibly TRBD1 on 5 matching bases. V lost 7 bases and J lost 3, with 19 bases in between. Germline V lookup: CDR1 ENHRY, CDR2 SYGVKD. This CDR3 is built from 16 residues. The CDR3 DNA is TGTGCCATCAATCCTAGAGGGGAAGGATATGGAAACACCATATATTTT. Its protein product is CAINPRGEGYGNTIYF.

The chain employs TRBV6-1 and TRBJ1-3, with 7 nucleotides matching TRBD1. The CDR3 sequence is 17 residues long. Germline-derived CDR1 and CDR2 are MNHNS and SASEGT. Trimming at V came to 1 base and at J to 3 bases, leaving 9 bases not matched to a gene. CDR3 DNA sequence: TGTGCCAGCAGTGAAGGGACCCGGCGGGACAGTGGAAACACCATATATTTT. It translates to CASSEGTRRDSGNTIYF.

The rearrangement links TRBV5-1 to TRBJ2-2; the D gene is possibly TRBD2 (5 bases). Germline lookup yields CDR1 SGHRS and CDR2 YFSETQ. CDR3 size: 14 residues. V was clipped by 5 bases and J by 4 bases, with 12 bases between them. CDR3 bases: TGCGCCAGCAGTCCTACGGGATTCACCGGGGAGCTGTTTTTT. Its translation: CASSPTGFTGELFF.